This is a list of T cell receptor beta chains from one sample in a study of shared clonotypes between healthy human individuals. Data came from immunoSEQ multiplex PCR; TCRdb stores just in-frame clones and leaves some out. The data contain about half a million clones, 81% of them singletons. Sequenced material: PBMCs. The receptors here all came from a woman between 40 and 50 years old in good health. Some clones in this sample may be carry-over from other donors' samples. Both conserved end residues are part of each CDR3. Fields, in order: clone size, J gene, V gene, D gene, CDR3 protein, CDR3 DNA. The D gene is left open where the match is weak. Size values are once, few and many counts, or a class for expanded clones, and some rows have none.

.,TRBJ2-2,TRBV5-7,TRBD2,CASSLYLAGGYTGELFF,TGTGCCAGCAGCTTGTATCTAGCGGGAGGCTACACCGGGGAGCTGTTTTTT
.,TRBJ2-2,TRBV4-2,TRBD2,CASSQDRGANTGELFF,TGTGCCAGCAGCCAAGATCGGGGGGCGAACACCGGGGAGCTGTTTTTT
.,TRBJ2-7,TRBV7-2,TRBD2,CASSLKLAGGLNEQYF,TGTGCCAGCAGCTTGAAACTAGCGGGAGGGTTAAACGAGCAGTACTTC
.,TRBJ2-5,TRBV5-4,.,CASSPHRPSQETQYF,TGTGCCAGCAGCCCCCACCGGCCCTCTCAAGAGACCCAGTACTTC
.,TRBJ1-1,TRBV27,.,CASSLSPKNTEAFF,TGTGCCAGCAGTTTATCCCCCAAAAACACTGAAGCTTTCTTT
.,TRBJ1-2,TRBV11-2,.,CASSFITGRPGYTF,TGTGCCAGCAGCTTCATTACAGGGAGACCTGGCTACACCTTC
once,TRBJ2-5,TRBV7-6,TRBD2,CASSPSGRGGETQYF,TGTGCCAGCAGCCCTAGCGGGAGAGGGGGAGAGACCCAGTACTTC
.,TRBJ2-2,TRBV11-2,TRBD1,CASSFGTGITGELFF,TGTGCCAGCAGCTTTGGGACAGGGATTACCGGGGAGCTGTTTTTT
.,TRBJ1-5,TRBV5-6,TRBD1,CASSLNDRDGQPQHF,TGTGCCAGCAGCTTAAACGACAGGGACGGTCAGCCCCAGCATTTT
.,TRBJ2-3,TRBV7-3,.,CASSLWSHTDTQYF,TGTGCCAGCAGCTTATGGTCGCACACAGATACGCAGTATTTT
few,TRBJ2-1,TRBV11-2,TRBD2,CASSLQREPPYNEQFF,TGTGCCAGCAGCTTGCAGCGGGAGCCCCCCTACAATGAGCAGTTCTTC
few,TRBJ2-1,TRBV5-1,.,CASSLDSSYNEQFF,TGCGCCAGCAGCTTGGACAGTTCCTACAATGAGCAGTTCTTC
many,TRBJ1-1,TRBV2,TRBD1,CASSPGTGRLRAFF,TGTGCCAGCAGTCCTGGGACAGGGCGGCTGCGCGCTTTCTTT
.,TRBJ2-3,TRBV7-9,.,CASSIQTGTDTQYF,TGTGCCAGCAGCATTCAGACAGGCACAGATACGCAGTATTTT
.,TRBJ1-1,TRBV19,TRBD1,CASSITGGAFF,TGTGCCAGTAGTATTACAGGGGGAGCTTTCTTT
.,TRBJ2-1,TRBV2,TRBD2,CASSSGTSGRGEQFF,TGTGCCAGCAGCTCCGGGACTAGCGGGAGGGGTGAGCAGTTCTTC
.,TRBJ1-4,TRBV2,.,CASTQPPEKLFF,TGTGCCAGCACTCAGCCTCCCGAAAAACTGTTTTTT
.,TRBJ2-3,TRBV19,TRBD1,CASSIGQGGADTQYF,TGTGCCAGTAGTATCGGACAGGGAGGCGCAGATACGCAGTATTTT
few,TRBJ1-4,TRBV7-7,TRBD1,CASSPGGTNEKLFF,TGTGCCAGCAGCCCAGGGGGAACTAATGAAAAACTGTTTTTT
.,TRBJ2-2,TRBV6-5,.,CASSSAQGNTGELFF,TGTGCCAGCAGTTCGGCACAGGGGAACACCGGGGAGCTGTTTTTT
.,TRBJ2-2,TRBV5-1,TRBD2,CASSLVAGVVPTGELFF,TGCGCCAGCAGCTTGGTAGCGGGAGTCGTCCCTACCGGGGAGCTGTTTTTT
.,TRBJ2-2,TRBV10-3,.,CAISVALPTGELFF,TGTGCCATCAGTGTCGCCCTCCCCACCGGGGAGCTGTTTTTT
.,TRBJ2-6,TRBV6-1,.,CASSEEGSGANVLTF,TGTGCCAGCAGTGAAGAGGGCTCTGGGGCCAACGTCCTGACTTTC
.,TRBJ1-3,TRBV5-1,.,CASSLASKGNTIYF,TGCGCCAGCAGCTTGGCCTCCAAAGGAAACACCATATATTTT
.,TRBJ2-7,TRBV5-1,TRBD1,CASSPLQGTYEQYF,TGCGCCAGCAGCCCATTACAGGGGACCTACGAGCAGTACTTC
.,TRBJ2-2,TRBV7-3,TRBD1,CASSTPDRGNTGELFF,TGTGCCAGCAGCACGCCTGACAGGGGGAACACCGGGGAGCTGTTTTTT
.,TRBJ1-1,TRBV19,.,CASSIGRARNWNTEAFF,TGTGCCAGTAGTATAGGTAGGGCCCGAAATTGGAACACTGAAGCTTTCTTT
.,TRBJ1-1,TRBV2,.,CASRPLAGEGTEAFF,TGTGCCAGCAGACCCCTGGCGGGGGAGGGCACTGAAGCTTTCTTT
many,TRBJ2-7,TRBV28,TRBD1,CASSPYPGQGYEQYF,TGTGCCAGCAGTCCGTACCCGGGACAGGGCTACGAGCAGTACTTC
.,TRBJ2-2,TRBV7-6,.,CASSLALRANTGELFF,TGTGCCAGCAGCTTAGCGTTGAGGGCAAACACCGGGGAGCTGTTTTTT
.,TRBJ2-7,TRBV6-1,.,CASSETGQIYEQYF,TGTGCCAGCAGTGAGACGGGACAAATCTACGAGCAGTACTTC
.,TRBJ2-3,TRBV6-7,.,CASTSLYRTDTQYF,TGTGCCAGCACTTCCCTCTACCGCACAGATACGCAGTATTTT
.,TRBJ1-5,TRBV28,.,CASSFAGAAQPQHF,TGTGCCAGCAGTTTTGCAGGGGCGGCTCAGCCCCAGCATTTT
.,TRBJ1-4,TRBV7-9,TRBD1,CASSPRQGVGEKLFF,TGTGCCAGCAGCCCACGCCAGGGGGTCGGGGAAAAACTGTTTTTT
.,TRBJ2-5,TRBV30,.,CAWSFGLTQETQYF,TGTGCCTGGAGTTTCGGACTTACACAAGAGACCCAGTACTTC
.,TRBJ1-1,TRBV7-2,.,CASSLAGHPNTEAFF,TGTGCCAGCAGCTTAGCGGGACACCCGAACACTGAAGCTTTCTTT
.,TRBJ2-1,TRBV6-6,.,CASNRLAYNEQFF,TGTGCCAGCAATCGATTGGCCTACAATGAGCAGTTCTTC
.,TRBJ2-3,TRBV11-2,TRBD2,CASSLDLAGSDTQYF,TGTGCCAGCAGCTTAGACCTAGCGGGATCAGATACGCAGTATTTT
.,TRBJ1-5,TRBV9,.,CASSVQASMQPQHF,TGTGCCAGCAGCGTACAGGCCAGCATGCAGCCCCAGCATTTT
.,TRBJ1-2,TRBV6-6,TRBD1,CASRQGDNYGYTF,TGTGCCAGCAGACAGGGGGACAACTATGGCTACACCTTC
.,TRBJ2-7,TRBV2,TRBD2,CASSFSGSSYEQYF,TGTGCCAGCAGTTTTAGCGGGAGTTCTTACGAGCAGTACTTC
.,TRBJ2-6,TRBV7-9,TRBD1,CASSQGQGSDVLTF,TGTGCCAGCAGCCAGGGACAGGGTAGTGACGTCCTGACTTTC
.,TRBJ1-2,TRBV28,.,CAILNRDESYGYTF,TGTGCCATACTAAACCGGGACGAATCATATGGCTACACCTTC
.,TRBJ2-3,TRBV18,TRBD2,CASSPQASGPGGTDTQYF,TGTGCCAGCTCACCACAGGCTAGCGGGCCTGGGGGCACAGATACGCAGTATTTT
.,TRBJ2-3,TRBV19,.,CASSQPPGNNTQYF,TGTGCCAGTAGTCAGCCTCCGGGAAACAATACGCAGTATTTT
.,TRBJ1-5,TRBV6-1,TRBD1,CASRNGQGAQPQHF,TGTGCCAGCAGGAACGGACAGGGGGCACAGCCCCAGCATTTT
.,TRBJ1-2,TRBV29-1,.,CSVVWPANYGYTF,TGCAGCGTTGTTTGGCCCGCTAACTATGGCTACACCTTC
.,TRBJ2-7,TRBV5-1,.,CASSPFAGLGEQYF,TGCGCCAGCAGCCCATTTGCGGGATTAGGCGAGCAGTACTTC
once,TRBJ1-5,TRBV28,.,CASRDRDSSNQPQHF,TGTGCCAGCAGGGATCGCGACAGTAGCAATCAGCCCCAGCATTTT
few,TRBJ2-3,TRBV4-3,.,CASSQDRGSDTQYF,TGCGCCAGCAGCCAAGATCGGGGATCAGATACGCAGTATTTT
.,TRBJ2-2,TRBV5-6,TRBD2,CASSLGLASGELFF,TGTGCCAGCAGCTTGGGACTAGCTAGCGGGGAGCTGTTTTTT
once,TRBJ2-7,TRBV2,.,CASSEAQGGEQYF,TGTGCCAGCAGTGAGGCCCAGGGGGGCGAGCAGTACTTC
.,TRBJ1-1,TRBV19,.,CASSIGGRENTEAFF,TGTGCCAGTAGTATCGGTGGGAGAGAGAACACTGAAGCTTTCTTT